This T cell receptor (beta chain) was sequenced for a study of prognosis after radiotherapy for stage I lung cancer. The V and J ends lost 0 bases and 8 bases, in that order; junction bases with no gene match: 11. The CDR3 is made up of 17 amino acids. Germline CDR1 SGDLS, CDR2 YYNGEE. Two-round multiplex PCR on genomic DNA was the method by which TCR beta CDR3 was amplified. Amplification during the initial PCR round employed primers specific to each TRBV and TRBJ gene. TCRdb independently ran MiXCR on the multiplex PCR reads; one entry per CDR3 protein. The sample lists some 34,000 distinct CDR3 sequences; approximately 32% were seen once. Remarks on this clonotype: Its antigen is undetermined.

Study findings and constraints: A difference in TRBV and TRBJ gene usage was reportedly seen between patients with and without metastases.

This chain joins TRBV9 and TRBJ1-6, with TRBD1 matching 7 bases. The material was PBMCs, obtained before or after stereotactic body radiation therapy (not recorded which). The source is a donor of 50 years or more with non-small cell lung cancer. CDR3 in amino acids: CASSVESRGTADSPLHF. The CDR3 bases are TGTGCCAGCAGCGTAGAGTCGAGGGGGACAGCTGATTCACCCCTCCACTTT.